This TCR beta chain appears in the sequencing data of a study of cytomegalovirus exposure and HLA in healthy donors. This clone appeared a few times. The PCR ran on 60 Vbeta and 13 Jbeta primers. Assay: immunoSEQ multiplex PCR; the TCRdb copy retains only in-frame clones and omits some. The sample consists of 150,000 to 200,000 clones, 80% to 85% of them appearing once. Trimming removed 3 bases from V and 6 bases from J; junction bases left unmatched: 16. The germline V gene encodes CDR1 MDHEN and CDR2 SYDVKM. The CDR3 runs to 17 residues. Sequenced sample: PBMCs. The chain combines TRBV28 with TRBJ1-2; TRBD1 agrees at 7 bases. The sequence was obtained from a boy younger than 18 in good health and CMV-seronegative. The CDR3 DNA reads TGTGCCAGCAGTTTTCCCCCCTTCCTCGGGACAGAGAATGGCTACACCTTC. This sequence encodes CASSFPPFLGTENGYTF.